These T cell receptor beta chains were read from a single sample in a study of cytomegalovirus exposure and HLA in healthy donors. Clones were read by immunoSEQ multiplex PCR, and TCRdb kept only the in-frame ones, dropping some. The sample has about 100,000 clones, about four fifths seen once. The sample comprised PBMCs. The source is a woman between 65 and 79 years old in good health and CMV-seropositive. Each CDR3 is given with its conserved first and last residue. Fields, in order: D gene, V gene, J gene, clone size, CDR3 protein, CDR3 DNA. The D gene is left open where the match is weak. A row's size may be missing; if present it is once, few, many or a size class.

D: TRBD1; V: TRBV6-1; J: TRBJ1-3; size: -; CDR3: CASSEVWTGGRNTIYF; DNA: TGTGCCAGCAGTGAAGTGTGGACAGGGGGCAGAAACACCATATATTTT
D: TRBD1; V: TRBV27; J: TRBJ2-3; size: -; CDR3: CASSEQGNTQYF; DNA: TGTGCCAGCAGTGAACAGGGGAATACGCAGTATTTT
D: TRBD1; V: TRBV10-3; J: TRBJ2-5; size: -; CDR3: CAISEGGQLRLKTQYF; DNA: TGTGCCATCAGTGAGGGGGGACAGCTCCGTTTGAAGACCCAGTACTTC
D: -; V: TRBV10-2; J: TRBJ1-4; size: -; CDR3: CASSESWNRLDF; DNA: TGCGCCAGCAGTGAGTCCTGGAACAGGCTTGATTTT
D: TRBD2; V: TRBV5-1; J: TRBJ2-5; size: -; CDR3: CASSLDSGGPQETQYF; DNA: TGCGCCAGCAGCTTGGATAGCGGGGGACCTCAAGAGACCCAGTACTTC
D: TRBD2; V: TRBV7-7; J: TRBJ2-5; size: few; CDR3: CASSLGSGGPQETQYF; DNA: TGTGCTAGCAGCTTAGGTAGCGGGGGCCCCCAAGAGACCCAGTACTTC
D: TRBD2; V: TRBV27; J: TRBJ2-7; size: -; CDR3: CASSLFGTRDEQYF; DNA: TGTGCCAGCAGTTTATTCGGGACTAGGGACGAGCAGTACTTC
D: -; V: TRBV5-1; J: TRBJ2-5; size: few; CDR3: CASSFGFGGLQETQYF; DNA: TGCGCCAGCAGCTTCGGGTTTGGTGGACTCCAAGAGACCCAGTACTTC
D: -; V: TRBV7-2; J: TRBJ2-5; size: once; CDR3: CASSLGRQETQYF; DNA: TGTGCCAGCAGCTTAGGCAGGCAAGAGACCCAGTACTTC
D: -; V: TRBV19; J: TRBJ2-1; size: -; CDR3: CASSIDRAYNEQFF; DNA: TGTGCCAGTAGTATAGACCGGGCCTACAATGAGCAGTTCTTC
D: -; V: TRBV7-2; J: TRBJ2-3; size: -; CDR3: CASSLALLVSTDTQYF; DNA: TGTGCCAGCAGCTTAGCGTTATTAGTTAGCACAGATACGCAGTATTTT
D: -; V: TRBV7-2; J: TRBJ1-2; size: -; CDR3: CASTPRSFRYTF; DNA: TGTGCCAGCACCCCCCGTTCGTTCCGCTACACCTTC
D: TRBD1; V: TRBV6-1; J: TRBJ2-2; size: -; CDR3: CASSGRVGQGAANTGELFF; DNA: TGTGCCAGCAGTGGAAGGGTGGGACAGGGGGCCGCGAACACCGGGGAGCTGTTTTTT
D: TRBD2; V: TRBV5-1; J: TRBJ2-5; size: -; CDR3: CASSLIAGEGETQYF; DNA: TGCGCCAGCAGCTTGATTGCGGGAGAAGGAGAGACCCAGTACTTC
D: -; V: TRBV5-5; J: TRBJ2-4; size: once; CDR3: CASTWGVETKNIQYF; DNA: TGTGCCAGCACTTGGGGGGTTGAAACCAAAAACATTCAGTACTTC
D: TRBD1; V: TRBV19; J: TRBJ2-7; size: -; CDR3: CASSIGQGFSYEQYF; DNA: TGTGCCAGTAGTATAGGACAGGGTTTCTCCTACGAGCAGTACTTC
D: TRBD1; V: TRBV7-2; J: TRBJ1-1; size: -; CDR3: CASSFSGGNTEAFF; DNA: TGTGCCAGCAGCTTCTCAGGGGGAAACACTGAAGCTTTCTTT
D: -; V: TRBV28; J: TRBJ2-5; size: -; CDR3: CGYPGQETQYF; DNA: TGTGGATACCCAGGACAAGAGACCCAGTACTTC
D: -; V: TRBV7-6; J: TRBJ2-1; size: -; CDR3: CASNPLGRGSSYNEQFF; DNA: TGTGCCAGCAACCCATTAGGTCGGGGAAGCTCCTACAATGAGCAGTTCTTC
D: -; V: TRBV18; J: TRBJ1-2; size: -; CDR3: CASSPDTLPNYGYTF; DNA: TGTGCCAGCTCACCCGACACACTTCCTAACTATGGCTACACCTTC
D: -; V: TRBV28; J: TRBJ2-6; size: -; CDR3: CASSGGSSGANVLTF; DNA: TGTGCCAGCAGTGGGGGCAGCTCTGGGGCCAACGTCCTGACTTTC
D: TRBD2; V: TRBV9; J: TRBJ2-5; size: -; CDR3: CASSVASGAQETQYF; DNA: TGTGCCAGCAGCGTGGCTAGCGGGGCTCAAGAGACCCAGTACTTC
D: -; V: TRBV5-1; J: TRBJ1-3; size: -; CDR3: CASSLTGQLGNAIYF; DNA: TGCGCCAGCAGCCTAACCGGACAGCTTGGAAACGCCATATATTTT
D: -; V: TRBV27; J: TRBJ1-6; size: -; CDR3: CASSTIPGPYSPLHF; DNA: TGTGCCAGCAGTACCATCCCCGGTCCCTATTCACCCCTCCACTTT
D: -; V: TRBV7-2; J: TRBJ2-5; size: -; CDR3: CASSLAKEQYF; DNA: TGTGCCAGCAGCTTAGCAAAGGAGCAGTACTTC
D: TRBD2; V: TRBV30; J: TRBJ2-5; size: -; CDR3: CAWSVLGRAAETQYF; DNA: TGTGCCTGGAGTGTACTCGGGAGGGCGGCAGAGACCCAGTACTTC
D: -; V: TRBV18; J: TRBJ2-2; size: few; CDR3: CASSPLEAGSDTGELFF; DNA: TGTGCCAGCTCACCCCTCGAGGCGGGGTCGGACACCGGGGAGCTGTTTTTT
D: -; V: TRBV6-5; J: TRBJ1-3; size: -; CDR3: CASSYSRQGGGSTIYF; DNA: TGTGCCAGCAGTTACTCGAGGCAGGGCGGTGGTAGCACCATATATTTT
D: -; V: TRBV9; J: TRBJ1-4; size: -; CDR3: CASSVTDSTNEKLFF; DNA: TGTGCCAGCAGCGTAACAGATTCAACTAATGAAAAACTGTTTTTT
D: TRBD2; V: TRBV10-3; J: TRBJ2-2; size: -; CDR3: CAISVPGRDTGELFF; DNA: TGTGCCATCAGTGTCCCCGGGAGGGACACCGGGGAGCTGTTTTTT
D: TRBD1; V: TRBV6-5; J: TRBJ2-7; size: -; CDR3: CASSFDRAYEQYF; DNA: TGTGCCAGCAGTTTCGACAGGGCCTACGAGCAGTACTTC
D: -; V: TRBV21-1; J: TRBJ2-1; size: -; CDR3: CASSKGKPTGLSRFF; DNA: TGTGCCAGCAGCAAAGGAAAGCCGACAGGCCTGTCCAGGTTCTTC
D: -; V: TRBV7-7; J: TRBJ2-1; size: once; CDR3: CASSEDFGEQFF; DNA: TGTGCTAGCAGCGAAGACTTCGGCGAGCAGTTCTTC
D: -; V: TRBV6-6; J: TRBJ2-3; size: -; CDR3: CASKRTADTQYF; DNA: TGTGCCAGCAAACGGACTGCCGATACGCAGTATTTT
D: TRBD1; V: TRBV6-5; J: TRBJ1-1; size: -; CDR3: CASSSGQGGTEAFF; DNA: TGTGCCAGCAGTTCCGGACAGGGGGGGACTGAAGCTTTCTTT
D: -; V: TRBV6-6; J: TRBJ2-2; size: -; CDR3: CASSTEGARTGELFF; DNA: TGTGCCAGCAGCACCGAAGGGGCCAGGACCGGGGAGCTGTTTTTT
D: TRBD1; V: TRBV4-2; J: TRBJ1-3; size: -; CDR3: CASSQVGTGANGNTIYF; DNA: TGTGCCAGCAGCCAAGTCGGGACAGGGGCTAACGGAAACACCATATATTTT
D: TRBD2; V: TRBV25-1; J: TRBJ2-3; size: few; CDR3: CASKKGGAGADTQYF; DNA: TGTGCCAGCAAAAAAGGGGGAGCGGGAGCTGATACGCAGTATTTT
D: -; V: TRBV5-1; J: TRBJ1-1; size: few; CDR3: CASSPYRNTEAFF; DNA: TGCGCCAGCAGCCCCTACAGGAACACTGAAGCTTTCTTT
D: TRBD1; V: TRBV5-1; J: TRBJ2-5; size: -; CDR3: CASSLATDRGLPPQYF; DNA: TGCGCCAGCAGCTTGGCCACGGACAGGGGGCTCCCCCCCCAGTACTTC
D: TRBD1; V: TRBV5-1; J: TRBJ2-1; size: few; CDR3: CASSRTGEHEQFF; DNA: TGCGCCAGCAGTCGGACAGGGGAACATGAGCAGTTCTTC
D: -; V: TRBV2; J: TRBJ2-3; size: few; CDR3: CASRGGVLTDTQYF; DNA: TGTGCCAGCAGGGGCGGGGTCCTCACAGATACGCAGTATTTT
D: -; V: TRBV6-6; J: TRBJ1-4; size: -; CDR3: CASSDSSANEKLFF; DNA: TGTGCCAGCAGTGACTCCAGCGCTAATGAAAAACTGTTTTTT
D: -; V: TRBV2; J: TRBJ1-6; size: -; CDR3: CASSDRSPSYNSPLHF; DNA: TGTGCCAGCAGCGACAGGAGCCCCTCCTATAATTCACCCCTCCACTTT
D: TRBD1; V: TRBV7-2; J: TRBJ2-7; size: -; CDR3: CASSLRDRALHEQYF; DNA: TGTGCCAGCAGCTTACGGGACAGGGCTTTACACGAGCAGTACTTC
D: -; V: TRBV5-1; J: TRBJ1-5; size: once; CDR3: CASSLAGGGNQPQHF; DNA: TGCGCCAGCAGCTTGGCCGGGGGGGGTAATCAGCCCCAGCATTTT
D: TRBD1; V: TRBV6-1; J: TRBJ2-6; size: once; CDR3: CASSEFPGQSFSGANVLTF; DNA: TGTGCCAGCAGTGAGTTTCCGGGACAGTCGTTCTCTGGGGCCAACGTCCTGACTTTC
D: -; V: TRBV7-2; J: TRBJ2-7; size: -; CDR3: CASSLVRTYEQYF; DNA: TGTGCCAGCAGCTTAGTCAGGACCTACGAGCAGTACTTC
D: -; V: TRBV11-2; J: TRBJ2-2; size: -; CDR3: CASSLILGGGRTGELFF; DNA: TGTGCCAGCAGCTTGATTTTGGGGGGGGGCCGGACCGGGGAGCTGTTTTTT
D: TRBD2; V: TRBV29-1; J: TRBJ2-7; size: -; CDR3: CSVGEAGTSYEQYF; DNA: TGCAGCGTTGGAGAAGCGGGAACCTCCTACGAGCAGTACTTC
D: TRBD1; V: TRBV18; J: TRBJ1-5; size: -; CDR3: CASSLATGGSQPQHF; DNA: TGTGCCAGCTCACTGGCGACAGGGGGCTCTCAGCCCCAGCATTTT
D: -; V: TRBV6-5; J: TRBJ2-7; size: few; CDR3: CASSSLDRYEQYF; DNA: TGTGCCAGCAGCAGCCTGGACAGATACGAGCAGTACTTC
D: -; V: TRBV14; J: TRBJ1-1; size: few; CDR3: CASSQQWNTEAFF; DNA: TGTGCCAGCAGCCAACAATGGAACACTGAAGCTTTCTTT
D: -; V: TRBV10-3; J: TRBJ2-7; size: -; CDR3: CAISEWAREENEQYF; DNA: TGTGCCATCAGTGAGTGGGCCAGGGAAGAAAACGAGCAGTACTTC
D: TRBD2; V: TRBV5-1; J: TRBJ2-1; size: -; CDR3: CASSLAASGRTYNEQFF; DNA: TGCGCCAGCAGCTTGGCCGCTAGCGGGAGGACCTACAATGAGCAGTTCTTC
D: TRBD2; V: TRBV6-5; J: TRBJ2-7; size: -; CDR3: CASTGTSGSYEQYF; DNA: TGTGCCAGCACCGGGACTAGCGGTTCCTACGAGCAGTACTTC
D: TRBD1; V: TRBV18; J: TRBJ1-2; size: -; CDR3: CASSGQGDLYGYTF; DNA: TGTGCCAGCTCGGGACAGGGAGATCTTTATGGCTACACCTTC
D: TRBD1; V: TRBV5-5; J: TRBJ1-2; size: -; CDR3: CASSLGDRVLSYGYTF; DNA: TGTGCCAGCAGCTTGGGTGACAGGGTTCTTTCTTATGGCTACACCTTC
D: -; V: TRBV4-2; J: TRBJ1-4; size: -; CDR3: CASSQDSPGFTTNEKLFF; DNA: TGTGCCAGCAGCCAAGATTCCCCGGGGTTTACAACTAATGAAAAACTGTTTTTT